The 8 T cell receptor beta chains in this list originate from one sample, sequenced in a study of cytomegalovirus exposure and HLA in healthy donors (dated by TCRdb to the late 2010s). To prepare the library, the immunoSEQ multiplex PCR assay was applied. For the multiplex PCR, a mixture combining 60 forward primers for TCR Vbeta segments and 13 reverse primers for TCR Jbeta segments was used. What TCRdb holds here is the immuneACCESS table cut down to in-frame rearrangements. Part of the clones is not present; checked against another copy, under half of the missing clones reflect an unresolved V gene, and the others are unexplained. In this sample the table shows under 200,000 clones, roughly 70% of which occur a single time. The ten largest clones take up over 1.2% of the sample. The sequencing input was PBMCs. The receptor source for this set is a girl between 10 and 17 years old in good health and CMV-seronegative.

V usage is TRBV6-4 and J usage is TRBJ1-1; weak D call: TRBD1 (6 bases). The CDR3 totals 15 residues. Trimming shortened V by 4 bases and J by 0 bases, and 12 bases separated the two germline ends. The V gene's germline CDR1 is MRHNA and CDR2 SNTAGT. Here the CDR3 reads CASSAEDRVNTEAFF. The CDR3 nucleotides are TGTGCCAGCAGTGCCGAGGACAGAGTGAACACTGAAGCTTTCTTT.

The chain has TRBV12-5 and TRBJ2-1; 7 nucleotides line up with TRBD1. The CDR3 consists of 13 residues. Germline-derived CDR1 and CDR2 are LGHNT and FRNRAP. J was trimmed by 13 bases and V by 7 bases; bases with no gene match: 13. Here the CDR3 reads CASETGDGRFQFF. The DNA of the CDR3 is TGTGCTAGTGAAACAGGGGATGGAAGGTTTCAGTTCTTC. The full variable domain, completed using reference TRBV12-5 and TRBJ2-1, is DARVTQTPRHKVTEMGQEVTMRCQPILGHNTVFWYRQTMMQGLELLAYFRNRAPLDDSGMPKDRFSAEMPDATLATLKIQPSEPRDSAVYFCASETGDGRFQFFGPGTRLTVL.

The chain couples TRBV6-5 to TRBJ1-1; 10 nucleotides agree with TRBD1. The CDR3 extends over 15 amino acids. CDR1 and CDR2 (germline): MNHEY, SVGAGI. V gave up 6 bases and J gave up 2 bases; unmatched junction bases: 6. CDR3 loop: CASRGQTGGNTEAFF. CDR3 DNA sequence: TGTGCCAGCAGGGGGCAGACAGGGGGCAACACTGAAGCTTTCTTT.

Only a few counts were recorded for this clone. The chain combines TRBV27 with TRBJ1-2, with D possibly TRBD1 on 6 matching bases. Looked up from germline, CDR1 is MNHEY and CDR2 is SMNVEV (reference sequence). Trimming cost V 4 bases and J 4 bases, with 19 bases left between them. The CDR3 contains 16 residues. The CDR3 is CASSSPGAPEGYGYTF. Here the CDR3 DNA reads TGTGCCAGCAGTTCCCCAGGGGCCCCGGAAGGCTATGGCTACACCTTC.

V gene TRBV7-8 combines with J gene TRBJ2-5; TRBD1 matches 9 bases. CDR1 and CDR2 (germline): SGHVS, FQNEAQ. The CDR3 spans 16 residues. V shed 3 bases and J 2 bases; nucleotides not matched to a gene: 7. The CDR3 loop reads CASSFPTGGRQETQYF. CDR3 nucleotides: TGTGCCAGCAGCTTCCCGACAGGGGGAAGACAAGAGACCCAGTACTTC.

Here the CDR3 DNA reads TGCGCCAGCAGTGAACTAGACACCTACACTGAAGCTTTCTTT. Protein product: CASSELDTYTEAFF. This chain connects TRBV10-1 to TRBJ1-1; D not certain. Trimming stripped 3 bases from V and 3 bases from J, with 11 bases between. The CDR3 covers 14 residues. Germline assignment: CDR1 WNHNN and CDR2 SYGVQD (reference sequence).

The chain uses TRBV27 and TRBJ2-3; TRBD2 aligns across 9 bases. The CDR3 length is 16 residues. Germline values: CDR1 MNHEY, CDR2 SMNVEV (reference sequence). Trimming at V came to 9 bases and at J to 9 bases, leaving 19 bases not matched to a gene. CDR3 region: CASFSRLAGRRGTQYF. The CDR3 DNA is TGTGCCAGTTTTAGTAGGCTAGCGGGGAGGAGGGGGACGCAGTATTTT.

The chain combines TRBV2 with TRBJ1-1; D is possibly TRBD1 (6 bases). The CDR3 has 14 amino acids. Germline values: CDR1 SNHLY, CDR2 FYNNEI. The V end was cut by 6 bases, the J end by 3 bases, with 14 bases between. The CDR3 is CASSAQGYYTEAFF. The CDR3 bases are TGTGCCAGCAGCGCCCAGGGGTATTACACTGAAGCTTTCTTT.